A single sample is the source of the 7 T cell receptor beta chains below, sequenced in a study of cytomegalovirus exposure and HLA in healthy donors. Use of 60 Vbeta and 13 Jbeta primers characterized the PCR. Assay: immunoSEQ multiplex PCR; the TCRdb copy retains only in-frame clones and omits some. The table has about 69,000 clones, just under 70% seen once. Sequenced sample: PBMCs. Receptors originate from a woman under 40 in good health and CMV-seronegative.

The chain employs TRBV14 and TRBJ1-1, with D unclear. CDR1 is SGHDN and CDR2 is FVKESK in the germline V gene. The CDR3 is 12 amino acids. The V end was cut by 3 bases, the J end by 7 bases, with 9 bases between. For the CDR3, the DNA is TGTGCCAGCAGCCACCCGGGTGGTGAAGCTTTCTTT. Protein: CASSHPGGEAFF.

This clone came up a few times. J is TRBJ1-1 and V is TRBV7-6, with 9 bases that match TRBD1. In germline, CDR1 is SGHVS, CDR2 FNYEAQ. CDR3 length: 14 amino acids. Unmatched junction bases numbered 2, after V lost 1 base and J lost 5 bases. This CDR3 is CASSLGTGETEAFF. The CDR3 DNA sequence: TGTGCCAGCAGCTTAGGGACAGGGGAAACTGAAGCTTTCTTT.

The chain joins TRBV5-4 to TRBJ2-2, with D maybe TRBD2 (6 bases). The CDR3 has 17 residues. V was trimmed by 4 bases and J by 6 bases, leaving 22 bases between them. CDR1 SGHNT and CDR2 YYREEE come from the germline V gene (reference sequence). The CDR3 DNA is TGTGCCAGCAGCCCGGAGGGTATCCCCAGCTCGGCCGGGGAGCTGTTTTTT. Translating it yields CASSPEGIPSSAGELFF.

V usage is TRBV21-1 and J usage is TRBJ1-1. TRBV21-1 is an annotated pseudogene. The CDR3 consists of 14 residues. CDR3 in amino acids: CASTPRRGNTEAFF. The CDR3 DNA is TGTGCCAGCACTCCCAGGAGGGGGAACACTGAAGCTTTCTTT.

The V and J genes are TRBV11-3 and TRBJ2-2; D remains unclear. V was pared by 2 bases and J by 6 bases, with 7 bases between. Germline loops: CDR1 SGHNT, CDR2 YENEEA. There are 13 residues in the CDR3. The CDR3 DNA reads as TGTGCCAGCAGCTTAATGGGCGCCGGGGAGCTGTTTTTT. This encodes CASSLMGAGELFF.

The CDR3 coding sequence is TGCAGCGTTGTAATCTCCAGGGGGACTGAAGCTTTCTTT. It specifies CSVVISRGTEAFF. The chain carries TRBV29-1 and TRBJ1-1; TRBD1 matches 7 bases. Unmatched junction bases numbered 7, after V lost 4 bases and J lost 5 bases. Germline lookup yields CDR1 SQVTM and CDR2 ANQGSEA. The CDR3 is 13 residues long.

The table lists this clone with a few counts. The chain has TRBV27 and TRBJ1-5, with 7 bases identical to TRBD1. Germline V gives CDR1 MNHEY, CDR2 SMNVEV (reference sequence). This CDR3 has 14 amino acids. V shed 6 bases and J 6 bases; nucleotides not matched to a gene: 8. CDR3 sequence reads: CASSLRQGGQPQHF. Here the CDR3 DNA reads TGTGCCAGCAGCCTCAGACAGGGTGGTCAGCCCCAGCATTTT.